Listed here are 19 T cell receptor beta chains from one sample, sequenced in a study of T cell responses to AZD1222 COVID-19 vaccine. TCRdb's copy holds only in-frame clones and misses some; the assay was immunoSEQ multiplex PCR. Of around 140,000 clones in the sample, around 84% are singletons; the top ten hold about 5%. The sample was peripheral blood, taken 28 days after the second AZD1222 dose. The receptors derive from an adult who received the AZD1222 COVID-19 vaccine.

The rearrangement links TRBV4-2 to TRBJ2-1; D is unresolved. V lost 0 bases and J 0 bases, leaving 12 bases between the germline ends. CDR3 length equals 17 residues. Germline V lookup: CDR1 LGHNA, CDR2 YNFKEQ. CDR3 DNA: TGTGCCAGCAGCCAAGATCAAGGCGGTACCTCCTACAATGAGCAGTTCTTC. It yields the protein CASSQDQGGTSYNEQFF.

In regard to this clone: The same CDR3 is also encoded by other DNA sequences in this sample. This chain links TRBV9 with TRBJ2-2, with D perhaps TRBD1 (6 bases). This CDR3 has 15 residues. CDR1 is SGDLS and CDR2 is YYNGEE in the germline V gene. With 4 bases removed from V and 2 bases from J, the gap between germline ends came to 12 bases. The CDR3 coding sequence is TGTGCCAGCAGCCCAGGGGCAGCCAACACCGGGGAGCTGTTTTTT. Translating gives CASSPGAANTGELFF.

This clone has only a few counts. The V gene is TRBV19, the J gene TRBJ1-2; no reliable D call. The CDR3 sequence is 12 residues long. Trimming removed 2 bases from V and 7 bases from J, with 8 bases in between. Germline values: CDR1 LNHDA, CDR2 SQIVND (reference sequence). The chain's CDR3 is CASSISLVGYTF. CDR3 DNA sequence: TGTGCCAGTAGTATAAGTTTGGTTGGCTACACCTTC.

This rearrangement joins TRBV28 to TRBJ1-2; D perhaps matches TRBD1 (6 bases). The CDR3 totals 12 residues. Per the germline V gene, CDR1 is MDHEN and CDR2 is SYDVKM. Trimming pared 6 bases from V and 6 bases from J, leaving 11 bases between. In DNA form, the CDR3 reads TGTGCCAGCAGACTACAGGGAAATGGCTACACCTTC. Amino acid sequence: CASRLQGNGYTF.

Only a few counts were recorded for this clone. This chain uses TRBV27 with TRBJ1-5; TRBD1 aligns across 8 bases. The junction had 3 bases not matched to a gene; V was cut back by 3 bases and J by 5 bases. This CDR3 contains 14 residues. Germline loops: CDR1 MNHEY, CDR2 SMNVEV (reference sequence). CDR3 in amino acids: CASSFGTGHQPQHF. Written as DNA, the CDR3 is TGTGCCAGCAGTTTTGGGACAGGCCATCAGCCCCAGCATTTT.

The DNA for the CDR3 is TGTGCCAGCAGCCTCGGACAGGCCGTGGAGACCCAGTACTTC. Its translation: CASSLGQAVETQYF. This sequence joins TRBV5-8 and TRBJ2-5; 7 positions match TRBD1. CDR3 length equals 14 residues. V shed 4 bases and J 5 bases; nucleotides not matched to a gene: 8. CDR1 and CDR2 (germline): SGHTS, YDEGEE.

This chain uses TRBV4-1 with TRBJ2-7; D ambiguous. Deletions cut 4 bases from V and 0 bases from J, with 13 bases between. The CDR3 is made up of 15 amino acids. The germline V gene encodes CDR1 MGHRA and CDR2 YSYEKL. The CDR3 reads CASSLLSTGSYEQYF. The CDR3 DNA is TGCGCCAGCAGCCTTTTGAGCACTGGCTCCTACGAGCAGTACTTC.

The V and J genes are TRBV19 and TRBJ1-2; no reliable D call. The V end was cut by 4 bases, the J end by 0 bases, with 12 bases between. The CDR3 has 15 amino acids. Looked up from germline, CDR1 is LNHDA and CDR2 is SQIVND (reference sequence). The CDR3 loop is CASSTREVTNYGYTF. The CDR3 DNA follows: TGTGCCAGTAGTACTCGGGAGGTCACTAACTATGGCTACACCTTC.

V is TRBV18 and J is TRBJ2-5, with D perhaps TRBD1 (5 bases). The germline V gene encodes CDR1 KGHSH and CDR2 LQKENI. This CDR3 has 14 residues. Trimming cost V 0 bases and J 5 bases, with 10 bases left between them. The CDR3 DNA reads as TGTGCCAGCTCACCACCGGGGCACAGGGAGACCCAGTACTTC. It translates to CASSPPGHRETQYF.

V is TRBV19 and J is TRBJ1-4; D uncertain. CDR1 LNHDA and CDR2 SQIVND come from the germline V gene (reference sequence). This CDR3 has 15 residues. Trimming stripped 2 bases from V and 0 bases from J, with 7 bases between. The CDR3 protein is CASSIWSATNEKLFF. CDR3 sequence (DNA): TGTGCCAGTAGTATATGGTCTGCAACTAATGAAAAACTGTTTTTT. Full variable domain (remainder filled in from reference TRBV19 and TRBJ1-4): DGGITQSPKYLFRKEGQNVTLSCEQNLNHDAMYWYRQDPGQGLRLIYYSQIVNDFQKGDIAEGYSVSREKKESFPLTVTSAQKNPTAFYLCASSIWSATNEKLFFGSGTQLSVL.

This chain connects TRBV7-2 to TRBJ2-2; no clear D gene. The germline gives CDR1 SGHTA, CDR2 FQGNSA. Trimming stripped 1 base from V and 0 bases from J, with 6 bases between. The CDR3 consists of 15 residues. As DNA, the CDR3 is TGTGCCAGCAGCTTAGTACGGACGAACACCGGGGAGCTGTTTTTT. Protein product: CASSLVRTNTGELFF.

The chain is built from TRBV5-1 and TRBJ2-3, with D tentatively TRBD1 or TRBD2 (5 bases each). From germline, CDR1 is SGHRS and CDR2 YFSETQ. V was shortened by 2 bases and J by 2 bases, with 12 bases between the two germline ends. The CDR3 runs to 15 residues. CDR3 residues: CASSLAGDLTDTQYF. CDR3 in DNA: TGCGCCAGCAGCTTAGCCGGGGACCTCACAGATACGCAGTATTTT. Together with reference TRBV5-1 and TRBJ2-3, the CDR3 gives the full variable domain: KAGVTQTPRYLIKTRGQQVTLSCSPISGHRSVSWYQQTPGQGLQFLFEYFSETQRNKGNFPGRFSGRQFSNSRSEMNVSTLELGDSALYLCASSLAGDLTDTQYFGPGTRLTVL.

V usage is TRBV18 and J usage is TRBJ1-1; the D gene is possibly TRBD1 (5 bases). V lost 3 bases and J lost 3, with 17 bases in between. The germline gives CDR1 KGHSH, CDR2 LQKENI. The CDR3 length is 16 residues. CDR3: CASSPILTGGDTEAFF. DNA for the CDR3: TGTGCCAGCTCACCTATCCTGACGGGAGGGGACACTGAAGCTTTCTTT.

The CDR3 is CASSESWTSGRVYEQYF. In DNA form, the CDR3 reads TGCGCCAGCAGTGAGTCTTGGACTAGCGGGAGAGTCTACGAGCAGTACTTC. The chain links TRBV10-1 to TRBJ2-7, with 13 bases identical to TRBD2. There are 17 residues in the CDR3. The V segment lost 0 bases and the J segment 3 bases; nucleotides outside the gene matches: 5. Germline V gene data show CDR1 as WNHNN and CDR2 as SYGVQD (reference sequence).

This clone was detected many times. The chain uses TRBV19 and TRBJ1-5; D remains ambiguous. The CDR3 is 14 amino acids. CDR1 and CDR2 from the germline V gene are LNHDA and SQIVND (reference sequence). V was cut by 6 bases and J by 0 bases, with 9 bases left in between. The CDR3 DNA sequence: TGTGCCAGTAGGCCCAATGGTAGCAATCAGCCCCAGCATTTT. It specifies CASRPNGSNQPQHF.

The J gene is TRBJ2-2, the V gene TRBV10-3; TRBD1 is a possible D gene (6 bases). Germline-derived CDR1 and CDR2 are ENHRY and SYGVKD. CDR3 length: 15 residues. Trimming took off 3 bases at V and 1 base at J, with 9 bases between the two ends. In DNA form, the CDR3 reads TGTGCCATCAGTGAATGGGACAAGAACACCGGGGAGCTGTTTTTT. Translation: CAISEWDKNTGELFF.

V usage is TRBV7-9 and J usage is TRBJ1-5; 10 bases agree with TRBD1. Germline V gene lookup returns CDR1 SEHNR and CDR2 FQNEAQ (reference sequence). The CDR3 has 15 residues. Germline trimming cut 6 bases from V and 5 bases from J; bases unmatched to any gene: 7. The CDR3 bases are TGTGCCAGCAGTCCGTGGACAGGGGGTGATCAGCCCCAGCATTTT. This encodes CASSPWTGGDQPQHF.

This chain uses TRBV7-9 with TRBJ2-7, with D possibly being TRBD1 (5 bases). Germline V gives CDR1 SEHNR, CDR2 FQNEAQ (reference sequence). V lost 3 bases and J 3 bases, leaving 24 bases between the germline ends. The CDR3 consists of 18 residues. The CDR3 DNA is TGTGCCAGCAGCTTCTCCTACCTGGACACTTCCTTTGTCTACGAGCAGTACTTC. This encodes CASSFSYLDTSFVYEQYF.

The rearrangement joins TRBV4-1 to TRBJ2-3; D call uncertain. The CDR3 is 14 residues long. The germline V gene encodes CDR1 MGHRA and CDR2 YSYEKL. The V end lost 1 base, the J end lost 1 base, and 6 bases lay between the germline ends. The CDR3: CASSQAGGTDTQYF. CDR3 coding DNA: TGCGCCAGCAGCCAAGCTGGGGGCACAGATACGCAGTATTTT.